This T cell receptor (beta chain) was profiled in a study of blood T cell repertoires in COVID-19. Turning to the study itself: Donors in the United States, Italy and Spain gave samples during acute or convalescent COVID-19. T cells, B-cell-depleted T cells, or PBMCs provided the cDNA or gDNA that served as material.

How the authors handled the data: From reference gene primer amplification, estimates of nucleated cell counts were derived. Clones were read by immunoSEQ multiplex PCR, and TCRdb kept only the in-frame ones, dropping some. The V and J calls and clone size were taken over from that table, and D and trimming were inferred from the DNA. The top ten clones hold approximately 5.1% of a sample with fewer than 300,000 clones, 85% of them seen once. The CDR3 runs to 14 residues. Germline loops: CDR1 SEHNR, CDR2 FQNEAQ (reference sequence). V lost 2 bases and J lost 11, with 16 bases in between. This chain connects TRBV7-9 to TRBJ1-5; D not resolved. The receptor comes from a man between 45 and 60 years old with active or convalescent COVID-19. Sequencing was carried out using peripheral blood. CDR3 sequence: CASSLTEGRAAQHF. CDR3 coding DNA: TGTGCCAGCAGCTTAACGGAGGGTAGGGCAGCCCAGCATTTT.